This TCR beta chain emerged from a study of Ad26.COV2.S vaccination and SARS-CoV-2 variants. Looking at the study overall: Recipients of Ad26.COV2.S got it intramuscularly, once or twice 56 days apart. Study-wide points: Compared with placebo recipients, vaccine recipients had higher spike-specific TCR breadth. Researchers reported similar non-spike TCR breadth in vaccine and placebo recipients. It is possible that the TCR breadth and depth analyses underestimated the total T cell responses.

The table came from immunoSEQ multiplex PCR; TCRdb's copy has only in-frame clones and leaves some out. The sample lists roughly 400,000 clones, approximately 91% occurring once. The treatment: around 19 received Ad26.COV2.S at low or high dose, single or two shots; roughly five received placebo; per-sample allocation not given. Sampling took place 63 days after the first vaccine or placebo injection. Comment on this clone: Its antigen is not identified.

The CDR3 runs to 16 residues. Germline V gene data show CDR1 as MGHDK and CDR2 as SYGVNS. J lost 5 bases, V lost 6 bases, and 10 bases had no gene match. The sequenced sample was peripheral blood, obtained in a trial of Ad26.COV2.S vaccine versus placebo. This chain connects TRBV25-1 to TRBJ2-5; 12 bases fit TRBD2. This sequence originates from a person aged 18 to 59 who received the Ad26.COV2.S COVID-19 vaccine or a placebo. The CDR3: CASSQGTSGWGETQYF. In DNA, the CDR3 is TGTGCCAGCAGCCAAGGGACTAGCGGGTGGGGGGAGACCCAGTACTTC.